A single sample gave rise to the 27 T cell receptor beta chains below, sequenced in a study of memory CD4+ T cells and cytomegalovirus serostatus. The sort gate was single viable CD3+CD4+CD8-CD45RO+ cells for memory CD4+ T cells. TCRdb's copy holds only in-frame clones and misses some; the assay was immunoSEQ multiplex PCR. This repertoire shows about 56,000 clones, more than 75% found once; its top ten account for less than 0.5%. The sample comprised memory CD4+ T cells from blood. The receptor set was obtained from an adult in good health and CMV-seronegative.

The rearrangement joins TRBV5-4 to TRBJ2-7, with a possible D match to TRBD1 (5 bases). Germline V gene sequence: CDR1 SGHNT, CDR2 YYREEE (reference sequence). CDR3 length: 14 amino acids. Deletions cut 2 bases from V and 1 base from J, with 10 bases between. The CDR3 loop is CASSLQDGSYEQYF. Here the CDR3 DNA reads TGTGCCAGCAGCTTACAGGACGGATCCTACGAGCAGTACTTC.

The V gene is TRBV7-9, the J gene TRBJ2-5; 7 bases are a match to TRBD2. Matching the DNA end better, TRBJ2-7 makes the J call doubtful. Germline CDR1 reads SEHNR; CDR2 reads FQNEAQ (reference sequence). The CDR3 contains 11 residues. In DNA form, the CDR3 reads TGTGCCAGCCGGGGGGCCTACGAGCAGTACTTC. Its protein product is CASRGAYEQYF.

The rearrangement joins TRBV5-6 to TRBJ1-1, with D tentatively TRBD1 (6 bases). Germline CDR1 is SGHDT and CDR2 is YYEEEE. The V gene lost 5 bases and the J gene lost 5 bases, with 22 bases spanning the gap. The CDR3 length is 16 residues. The CDR3 reads CASRSISQGYGTEAFF. DNA for the CDR3: TGTGCCAGCAGGTCAATTTCACAGGGTTATGGTACTGAAGCTTTCTTT.

This clone has only one observation. This chain joins TRBV19 and TRBJ1-2, with a tentative D call TRBD1 (5 bases). With 6 bases removed from V and 0 bases from J, the gap between germline ends came to 11 bases. The CDR3 is 14 residues long. Germline CDR1 LNHDA, CDR2 SQIVND (reference sequence). The CDR3 nucleotides are TGTGCCAGTAGGCGTGGGGGAGCTAACTATGGCTACACCTTC. Translated: CASRRGGANYGYTF.

Concerning this clone itself: Mismatch with germline at one junction end may stem from a read error. The chain employs TRBV2 and TRBJ1-3; perhaps TRBD1 as D (6 bases). The CDR3 loop spans 15 amino acids. In germline, CDR1 is SNHLY, CDR2 FYNNEI. CDR3 residues: CASREGQWSGNTIYF. The CDR3 bases are TGTGCCAGCAGAGAAGGACAGTGGTCCGGAAACACCATATATTTT.

V usage is TRBV30 and J usage is TRBJ2-7, with a tentative D call TRBD1 (6 bases). The CDR3 runs 15 residues. Germline assignment: CDR1 GTSNPN and CDR2 SVGIG (reference sequence). Between the trimmed V and J ends, which lost 4 bases and 5 bases, there was a span of 21 bases. CDR3 loop: CAWNVQGRSVDEQYF. DNA of the CDR3: TGTGCCTGGAATGTACAGGGTCGTTCAGTGGACGAGCAGTACTTC.

The V and J genes are TRBV11-1 and TRBJ2-2; the match to TRBD1 covers 7 bases. The CDR3 totals 16 residues. Trimming took 2 bases from V and 2 from J; bases not matched to a gene: 5. Germline CDR1 SGHAT, CDR2 FQDESV (reference sequence). In nucleotides, the CDR3 is TGTGCCAGCAGCTTACGCCCAGGGGGTAACACCGGGGAGCTGTTTTTT. Residues: CASSLRPGGNTGELFF.

V usage is TRBV7-3 and J usage is TRBJ2-7; 8 bases fit TRBD2. This CDR3 is 14 amino acids long. J gave up 4 bases and V 4 bases, and 6 bases lay outside the gene matches. In germline, CDR1 is SGHTA, CDR2 FQGTGA. CDR3 DNA sequence: TGTGCCAGCAGCTCATACGGACTAGCTTACGAGCAGTACTTC. Encoded protein: CASSSYGLAYEQYF.

This chain links TRBV7-3 with TRBJ2-1; no firm D call. The CDR3 runs 12 residues. CDR1 is SGHTA, CDR2 FQGTGA, per germline. The V end was cut by 5 bases, the J end by 3 bases, with 5 bases between. CDR3 residues: CASSENYNEQFF. Written as DNA, the CDR3 is TGTGCCAGCAGCGAAAACTACAATGAGCAGTTCTTC.

This chain links TRBV30 with TRBJ1-3; possible D gene TRBD1, 5 bases. Germline CDR1 is GTSNPN and CDR2 is SVGIG (reference sequence). V was shortened by 4 bases and J by 0 bases, with 10 bases between the two germline ends. This CDR3 has 14 residues. The CDR3 sequence is CAWTGQSSGNTIYF. The CDR3 bases are TGTGCCTGGACAGGGCAAAGCTCTGGAAACACCATATATTTT.

The V and J genes are TRBV5-6 and TRBJ1-1; D ambiguous. This CDR3 is 13 amino acids long. V was cut by 4 bases and J by 5 bases, with 12 bases left in between. The germline CDR1 and CDR2 sequences are SGHDT and YYEEEE. CDR3 nucleotide sequence: TGTGCCAGCAGCCTACAGTTTAGTACTGAAGCTTTCTTT. This codes for CASSLQFSTEAFF.

V and J are TRBV4-2 and TRBJ1-3; D is unclear. The V gene lost 1 base and the J gene lost 3 bases, with 10 bases spanning the gap. This CDR3 spans 15 amino acids. Germline V gives CDR1 LGHNA, CDR2 YNFKEQ. The CDR3 here is CASSQVSPFGNTIYF. The CDR3 DNA reads as TGTGCCAGCAGCCAAGTCTCTCCGTTTGGAAACACCATATATTTT.

The V gene is TRBV2, the J gene TRBJ2-5; 7 nucleotides match TRBD2. Germline V CDR1 and CDR2: SNHLY, FYNNEI. V was clipped by 6 bases and J by 5 bases; unmatched bases: 15. This CDR3 has 16 residues. For the CDR3, the DNA is TGTGCCAGCAGCCCCGGTGGGGGGGGATTCCGGGAGACCCAGTACTTC. Its translation: CASSPGGGGFRETQYF.

DNA for the CDR3: TGTGCCAGCAGTGTGACAGGGGGCTTCCTCTCTGGAAACACCATATATTTT. It specifies CASSVTGGFLSGNTIYF. The chain links TRBV2 to TRBJ1-3; 10 bases align to TRBD1. CDR3 size: 17 residues. Trimming took 4 bases from V and 0 from J; bases not matched to a gene: 6. Germline CDR1 SNHLY, CDR2 FYNNEI.

V is TRBV29-1 and J is TRBJ2-5; 7 bases agree with TRBD1. CDR1 and CDR2 from the germline V gene are SQVTM and ANQGSEA. This CDR3 is 12 amino acids long. CDR3 nucleotides: TGCAGTGCCAGGGGGTTCCAAGAGACCCAGTACTTC. Its translation is CSARGFQETQYF.

The CDR3 here is CATSPPGSYEQYF. CDR3 coding DNA: TGTGCCACCAGTCCTCCCGGGAGCTACGAGCAGTACTTC. This chain connects TRBV15 to TRBJ2-7; a possible D gene is TRBD2 (6 bases). V dropped 6 bases and J dropped 3 bases, with 12 bases sitting between them. The germline CDR1 and CDR2 sequences are LNHNV and YYDKDF (reference sequence). The CDR3 has 13 residues.

CDR3 DNA: TGTGCCAGTAAGGAGAGCTCTGGGGCCAACGTCCTGACTTTC. Translating gives CASKESSGANVLTF. This chain connects TRBV19 to TRBJ2-6, with unresolved D. Germline V gives CDR1 LNHDA, CDR2 SQIVND (reference sequence). V was trimmed by 7 bases and J by 0 bases, leaving 7 bases between them. The CDR3 runs to 14 residues.

This clone was counted once. The J gene is TRBJ2-7, the V gene TRBV9; D gene uncertain. In germline, CDR1 is SGDLS, CDR2 YYNGEE. V was clipped by 3 bases and J by 6 bases, with 22 bases between them. CDR3 length: 16 residues. The CDR3 spells CASSAPSPRSGIEQYF. DNA of the CDR3: TGTGCCAGCAGCGCACCCTCCCCCCGGTCTGGAATCGAGCAGTACTTC.

The chain uses TRBV11-2 and TRBJ2-7, with TRBD1 matching 9 bases. This CDR3 contains 14 residues. V trimming: 3 bases; J trimming: 4 bases; junction bases outside the gene matches: 4. CDR1 is SGHAT and CDR2 is FQNNGV in the germline V gene. The CDR3 here is CASSLATGGYEQYF. The CDR3 nucleotides read TGTGCCAGCAGCTTGGCGACAGGGGGTTACGAGCAGTACTTC.

The chain is built from TRBV5-4 and TRBJ2-5, with 8 bases that match TRBD1. Losses at the gene ends were 6 bases for V and 2 bases for J; bases not matched to a gene: 6. The CDR3 has 14 residues. Germline V lookup: CDR1 SGHNT, CDR2 YYREEE (reference sequence). DNA of the CDR3: TGTGCCAGCACGACCCGGACAGGGCAAGAGACCCAGTACTTC. Its translation: CASTTRTGQETQYF.

The rearrangement joins TRBV7-3 to TRBJ2-2; tentatively, D is TRBD1 (6 bases). Trimming removed 5 bases from V and 4 bases from J, with 11 bases in between. The CDR3 sequence is 14 residues long. Looked up from germline, CDR1 is SGHTA and CDR2 is FQGTGA. The CDR3 region is CASSLSGATGELFF. As DNA, the CDR3 is TGTGCCAGCAGCCTCTCAGGGGCCACCGGGGAGCTGTTTTTT.

This clone was counted between two and nine times. This chain joins TRBV6-6 and TRBJ1-1; possible D gene TRBD1, 5 bases. The CDR3 consists of 14 residues. V lost 2 bases and J 4 bases, leaving 11 bases between the germline ends. From germline, CDR1 is MNHNY and CDR2 SVGAGI (reference sequence). CDR3 residues: CASSYQRGRTEAFF. The CDR3 DNA follows: TGTGCCAGCAGTTACCAGAGGGGCCGCACTGAAGCTTTCTTT.

The chain is built from TRBV2 and TRBJ1-1; no definite D call. Germline V gene sequence: CDR1 SNHLY, CDR2 FYNNEI. The V end lost 6 bases, the J end lost 3 bases, and 11 bases lay between the germline ends. This CDR3 has 13 residues. The CDR3 loop reads CASREWPYTEAFF. The DNA for the CDR3 is TGTGCCAGCAGAGAATGGCCCTACACTGAAGCTTTCTTT.

Worth noting for this clone: This sample also contains other DNA sequences that code for the same CDR3. The chain uses TRBV2 and TRBJ2-7; D uncertain. V was pared by 5 bases and J by 0 bases, with 5 bases between. This CDR3 contains 12 residues. CDR1 and CDR2 (germline): SNHLY, FYNNEI. CDR3 in DNA: TGTGCCAGCAGTCGGAGCTCCTACGAGCAGTACTTC. Encoded protein: CASSRSSYEQYF.

The chain has TRBV10-3 and TRBJ1-2; D perhaps matches TRBD1 (5 bases). The CDR3 length is 15 residues. V lost 6 bases to trimming and J lost 0 bases, with 14 bases between them. CDR1 ENHRY and CDR2 SYGVKD come from the germline V gene. This chain's CDR3 is CAIRPGTPTNYGYTF. As DNA, the CDR3 is TGTGCCATCAGGCCCGGGACGCCTACTAACTATGGCTACACCTTC.

CDR3: CASSERRLSTYEQYF. The DNA for the CDR3 is TGTGCCAGCAGTGAAAGACGCCTGAGCACCTACGAGCAGTACTTC. This chain uses TRBV6-1 with TRBJ2-7; no firm D call. The CDR3 spans 15 residues. Deletions cut 2 bases from V and 2 bases from J, with 13 bases between. Looked up from germline, CDR1 is MNHNS and CDR2 is SASEGT.

The chain is built from TRBV7-2 and TRBJ1-5; D gene ambiguous. Trimming removed 0 bases from V and 1 base from J, with 7 bases in between. This CDR3 has 15 amino acids. Germline-derived CDR1 and CDR2 are SGHTA and FQGNSA. CDR3 sequence reads: CASSLATRSNQPQHF. CDR3 nucleotides: TGTGCCAGCAGCTTAGCAACACGCAGCAATCAGCCCCAGCATTTT.